This T cell receptor (beta chain) derives from a study of CD8+ T cells in alopecia areata. Study overall: The study gave tofacitinib for 6 to 18 months, then 6 months off drug. Overall study findings and caveats: Researchers say the link of baseline CD8+ expansion to response remains uncertain, with one nonresponder. An increase in clonality over normal scalp was evident in lesional scalp, especially alopecia totalis/universalis.

For this clone: Its antigen remains unidentified.

Treatment meaning: oral pan-JAK inhibitor, 5-10 mg twice daily. Alopecia areata patients provided lesional scalp punch biopsies and peripheral blood, both collected for the study. RNA was extracted and reverse transcribed into cDNA as the sequencing template. The data were produced by immunoSEQ multiplex PCR, yet TCRdb's version contains in-frame clones alone and is incomplete. Among around 21,000 clones listed, 50% to 60% were seen once. Trimming removed 1 base from V and 1 base from J, with 10 bases in between. The CDR3 covers 15 residues. Germline CDR1 and CDR2: LGHNA and YNFKEQ. Sequencing used skin, obtained at week 4, from a patient treated with tofacitinib. This receptor was obtained from a human donor with alopecia areata. The rearrangement joins TRBV4-2 to TRBJ2-5; D gene uncertain. CDR3 in DNA: TGTGCCAGCAGCCAAGGGTACGATGGCCAAGAGACCCAGTACTTC. This sequence encodes CASSQGYDGQETQYF.